The clone carrying this T cell receptor (beta chain) was detected only a few times. Its cognate antigen is unknown. This entry comes from a study of T cell repertoires in cytomegalovirus infection. Overall study context: Both CMV infection and a matching HLA type were indicated by public TCR beta signatures.

Study findings and constraints: In two of eight donors, the top clonotype was HLA-C-restricted CMV-specific.

From the reads, TCRdb called clonotypes with MiXCR, one entry per CDR3 protein. The profile covers approximately 1,000,000 distinct CDR3 sequences, with about a third appearing a single time and 10% to 15% taken by the ten largest. Per the germline V gene, CDR1 is LNHDA and CDR2 is SQIVND (reference sequence). Trimming left V 6 bases short and J 5 bases short, with 26 bases between. This CDR3 spans 18 amino acids. The V gene is TRBV19, the J gene TRBJ1-5, with unresolved D. This receptor was obtained from a human donor in good health (CMV status not recorded). Some clones in this sample may be carry-over from other donors' samples. The sample consisted of cultured CD8+ T cells from PBMCs, taken from culture after CMV antigen stimulation. Here the CDR3 reads CASRSLGYQGYGYQPQHF. CDR3 in DNA: TGTGCCAGTAGGTCCCTTGGGTATCAAGGATATGGATATCAGCCCCAGCATTTT.